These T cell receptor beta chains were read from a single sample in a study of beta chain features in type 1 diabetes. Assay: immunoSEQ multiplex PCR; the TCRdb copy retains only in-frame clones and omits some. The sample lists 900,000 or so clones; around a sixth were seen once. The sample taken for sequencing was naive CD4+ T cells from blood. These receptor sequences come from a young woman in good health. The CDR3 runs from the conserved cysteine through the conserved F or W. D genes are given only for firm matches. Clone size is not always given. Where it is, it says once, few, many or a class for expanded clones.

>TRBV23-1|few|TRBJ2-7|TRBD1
CASWDRCTPYEQYF
TGCGCCAGCTGGGACAGGTGTACCCCCTACGAGCAGTACTTC
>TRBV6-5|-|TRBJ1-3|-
CASSETVKTTIYF
TGTGCCAGCTCCGAGACAGTCAAAACTACCATATATTTT
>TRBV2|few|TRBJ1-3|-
CASSRPYRASGNTIYF
TGTGCCAGCAGTCGGCCCTACAGGGCATCAGGAAACACCATATATTTT
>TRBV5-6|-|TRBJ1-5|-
CASSSKNQPQHF
TGTGCCAGCAGCTCGAAGAATCAGCCCCAGCATTTT
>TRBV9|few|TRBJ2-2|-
CASSQHVTGELFF
TGTGCCAGCAGCCAACATGTCACCGGGGAGCTGTTTTTT
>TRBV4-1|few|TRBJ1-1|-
CASSQGSRNTEAFF
TGCGCCAGCAGCCAAGGAAGTCGGAACACTGAAGCTTTCTTT
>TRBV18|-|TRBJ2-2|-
CASSPPSEETGELFF
TGTGCCAGCTCACCACCGTCCGAGGAAACCGGGGAGCTGTTTTTT
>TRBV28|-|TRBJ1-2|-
CASSLSDRTYGYTF
TGTGCCAGCAGTTTGTCGGACAGAACCTATGGCTACACCTTC
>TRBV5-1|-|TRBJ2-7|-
CASSNTVSYEQYF
TGCGCCAGCAGTAACACCGTATCCTACGAGCAGTACTTC
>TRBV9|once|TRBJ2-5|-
CASSVSPGQQETQYF
TGTGCCAGCAGCGTTTCGCCCGGACAGCAAGAGACCCAGTACTTC
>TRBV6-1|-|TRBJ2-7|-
CASSEIVGHYEQYF
TGTGCCAGCAGTGAAATCGTGGGGCACTACGAGCAGTACTTC
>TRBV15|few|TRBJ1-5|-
CATSREKPSNQPQHF
TGTGCCACCAGCAGAGAGAAACCTAGCAATCAGCCCCAGCATTTT
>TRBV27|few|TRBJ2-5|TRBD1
CASSSTGTGLRETQYF
TGTGCCAGCAGTTCGACCGGGACAGGCCTAAGGGAGACCCAGTACTTC
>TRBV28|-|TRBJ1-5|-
CASSLPGAHNQPQHF
TGTGCCAGCAGTTTGCCGGGGGCCCACAATCAGCCCCAGCATTTT
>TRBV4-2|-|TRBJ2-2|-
CASSQDFDRRELFF
TGTGCCAGCAGCCAAGATTTCGATCGCCGGGAGCTGTTTTTT
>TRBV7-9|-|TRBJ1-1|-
CASSLAIQGGTEAFF
TGTGCCAGCAGCTTAGCAATACAGGGAGGAACTGAAGCTTTCTTT
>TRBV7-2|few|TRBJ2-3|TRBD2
CATGASGKDTQYF
TGTGCCACCGGGGCTAGCGGGAAAGATACGCAGTATTTT
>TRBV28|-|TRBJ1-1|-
CASVLGQNTEAFF
TGTGCCAGCGTCCTAGGGCAGAACACTGAAGCTTTCTTT
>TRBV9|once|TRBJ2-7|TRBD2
CASILHRAGTSDEQYF
TGTGCCAGCATCCTCCACCGAGCTGGGACTAGCGACGAGCAGTACTTC
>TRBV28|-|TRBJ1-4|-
CASSFILRAGEKLFF
TGTGCCAGCAGTTTTATTCTCCGAGCAGGGGAAAAACTGTTTTTT
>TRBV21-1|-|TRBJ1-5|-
CASSKGEGRGSNQPQHF
TGTGCCAGCAGCAAAGGGGAAGGCAGGGGGAGCAATCAGCCCCAGCATTTT
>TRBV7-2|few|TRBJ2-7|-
CASSGRGSGEQYF
TGTGCCAGCAGCGGCAGGGGTTCGGGTGAGCAGTACTTC
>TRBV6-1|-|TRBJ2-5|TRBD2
CASSEVGGGRQETQYF
TGTGCCAGCAGTGAAGTCGGGGGAGGGAGACAAGAGACCCAGTACTTC
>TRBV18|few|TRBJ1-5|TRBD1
CASSPGQGNQPQHF
TGTGCCAGCTCACCAGGACAGGGCAATCAGCCCCAGCATTTT
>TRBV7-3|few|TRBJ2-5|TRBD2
CASSFQAGGGETQYF
TGTGCCAGCAGCTTCCAAGCGGGAGGCGGGGAGACCCAGTACTTC
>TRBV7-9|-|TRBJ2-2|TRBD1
CASSRLGTGERELFF
TGTGCCAGCAGCCGCCTCGGGACAGGGGAGCGGGAGCTGTTTTTT
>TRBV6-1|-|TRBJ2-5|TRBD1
CASSQGIRETQYF
TGTGCCAGCTCACAGGGGATTCGGGAGACCCAGTACTTC
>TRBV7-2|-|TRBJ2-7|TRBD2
CASSLGAGGYSYEQYF
TGTGCCAGCAGCTTAGGAGCGGGAGGCTACTCCTACGAGCAGTACTTC
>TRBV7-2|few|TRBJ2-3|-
CASREEGIRTDTQYF
TGTGCCAGCAGGGAGGAAGGGATCCGCACAGATACGCAGTATTTT
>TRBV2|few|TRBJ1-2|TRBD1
CASSVEGQASYGYTF
TGTGCCAGCAGTGTTGAAGGACAGGCATCCTATGGCTACACCTTC
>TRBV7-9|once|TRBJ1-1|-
CASSQMYLTTEAFF
TGTGCCAGCAGCCAGATGTACCTTACCACTGAAGCTTTCTTT
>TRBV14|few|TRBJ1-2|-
CASSQGRSNYGYTF
TGTGCCAGCAGCCAAGGAAGATCTAACTATGGCTACACCTTC
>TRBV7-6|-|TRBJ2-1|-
CASSLIFRGEIHNEQFF
TGTGCCAGCAGCTTAATCTTCCGGGGCGAGATTCACAATGAGCAGTTCTTC
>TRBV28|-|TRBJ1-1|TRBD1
CASSFQGALGTEAFF
TGTGCCAGCAGTTTCCAGGGGGCTTTGGGCACTGAAGCTTTCTTT
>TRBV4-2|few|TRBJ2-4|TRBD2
CASSQVTGLAGRVANIQYF
TGTGCCAGCAGCCAAGTAACCGGGCTAGCGGGAAGGGTGGCGAACATTCAGTACTTC
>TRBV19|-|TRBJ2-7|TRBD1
CASSFSGTVDEQYF
TGTGCCAGTAGTTTTTCCGGGACAGTCGACGAGCAGTACTTC
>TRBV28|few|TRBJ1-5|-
CASTTSVQPQHF
TGTGCCAGCACCACCTCCGTCCAGCCCCAGCATTTT
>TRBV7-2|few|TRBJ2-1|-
CASSLVFTTRGSYNEQFF
TGTGCCAGCAGCTTAGTGTTTACAACGCGGGGCTCCTACAATGAGCAGTTCTTC
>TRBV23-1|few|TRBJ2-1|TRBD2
CASSQSEPGLVRHNEQFF
TGCGCCAGCAGTCAATCGGAGCCGGGACTAGTCAGGCACAATGAGCAGTTCTTC
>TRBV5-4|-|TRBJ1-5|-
CASSLGGQSNQPQHF
TGTGCCAGCAGCTTGGGGGGGCAAAGCAATCAGCCCCAGCATTTT
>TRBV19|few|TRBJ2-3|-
CASSRDFTQYF
TGTGCCAGTAGTCGGGACTTTACGCAGTATTTT
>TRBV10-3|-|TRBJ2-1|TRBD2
CAIRTSGRVGQQFF
TGTGCCATCAGGACTAGCGGGAGGGTTGGTCAGCAGTTCTTC
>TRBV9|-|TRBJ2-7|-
CASSVGGIGWQYF
TGTGCCAGCAGCGTAGGGGGTATCGGGTGGCAGTACTTC
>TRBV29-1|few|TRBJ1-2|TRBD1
CSVAGQWSGYGYTF
TGCAGCGTTGCGGGACAGTGGAGCGGCTATGGCTACACCTTC
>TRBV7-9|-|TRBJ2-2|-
CASSFTTGDTGELFF
TGTGCCAGCAGCTTCACAACCGGGGACACCGGGGAGCTGTTTTTT
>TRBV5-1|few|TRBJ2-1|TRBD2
CASSGNRRTSGRTRVDDEQFF
TGCGCCAGCAGCGGTAACCGGAGGACTAGCGGGAGGACAAGGGTCGATGATGAGCAGTTCTTC
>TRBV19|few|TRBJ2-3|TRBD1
CASSIDPGGRDTQYF
TGTGCCAGTAGTATAGATCCAGGGGGTCGAGATACGCAGTATTTT
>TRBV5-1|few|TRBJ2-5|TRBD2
CASSLVLAGETQYF
TGCGCCAGCAGCTTGGTGCTAGCGGGAGAGACCCAGTACTTC
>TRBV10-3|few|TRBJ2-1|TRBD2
CAIRRTSGSPGEQFF
TGTGCCATCAGAAGGACTAGCGGGAGTCCCGGGGAGCAGTTCTTC
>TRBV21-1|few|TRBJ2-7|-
CASSKPRQGWPRTYEQYF
TGTGCCAGCAGCAAACCACGACAGGGTTGGCCCAGGACCTACGAGCAGTACTTC
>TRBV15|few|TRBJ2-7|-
CATSTLRVGEQYF
TGTGCCACCAGCACGCTCCGGGTGGGGGAGCAGTACTTC
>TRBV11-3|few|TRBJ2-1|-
CASSLVGNEQFF
TGTGCCAGCAGTCTAGTCGGCAATGAGCAGTTCTTC
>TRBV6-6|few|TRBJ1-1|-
CASGSTAGGEAFF
TGTGCCAGCGGCTCCACCGCGGGGGGTGAAGCTTTCTTT
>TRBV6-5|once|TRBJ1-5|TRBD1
CASSNGQGRHF
TGTGCCAGCAGCAACGGACAGGGTAGGCATTTT
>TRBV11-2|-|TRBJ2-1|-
CASSLAAWVSGDNEQFF
TGTGCCAGCAGCTTAGCCGCGTGGGTGTCGGGAGACAATGAGCAGTTCTTC